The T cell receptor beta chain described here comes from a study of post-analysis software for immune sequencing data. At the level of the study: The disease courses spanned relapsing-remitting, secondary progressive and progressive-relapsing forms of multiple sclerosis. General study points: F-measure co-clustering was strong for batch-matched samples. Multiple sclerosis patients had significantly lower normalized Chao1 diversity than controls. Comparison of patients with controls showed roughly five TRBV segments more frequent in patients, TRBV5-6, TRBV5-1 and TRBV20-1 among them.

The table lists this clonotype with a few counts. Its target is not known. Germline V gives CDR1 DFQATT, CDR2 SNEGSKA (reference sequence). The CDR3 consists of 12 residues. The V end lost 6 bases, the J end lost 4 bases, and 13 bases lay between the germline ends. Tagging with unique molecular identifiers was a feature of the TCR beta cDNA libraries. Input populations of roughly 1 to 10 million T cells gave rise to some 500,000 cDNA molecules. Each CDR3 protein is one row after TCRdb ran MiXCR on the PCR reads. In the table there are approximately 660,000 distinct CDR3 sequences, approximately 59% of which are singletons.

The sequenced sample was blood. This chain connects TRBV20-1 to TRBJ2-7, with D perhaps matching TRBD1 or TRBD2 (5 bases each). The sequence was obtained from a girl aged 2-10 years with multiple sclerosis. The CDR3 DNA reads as TGCAGTGCCACCGGGACGAATTACGAGCAGTACTTC. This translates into CSATGTNYEQYF.